These T cell receptor beta chains were read from a single sample in a study of T-cell memory formation after mild COVID-19. A single record per CDR3 protein comes from TCRdb applying MiXCR to the 5' RACE reads. This sample has more than 300,000 distinct CDR3 sequences, with 13% to 15% found just once. Sequences were obtained from PBMCs or a T cell subset sorted from them (not recorded which). Receptor source: a man aged 18 to 30 who had mild COVID-19 (a few samples of this study predate the infection). Cell type and time point are not known. Both conserved end residues are part of each CDR3. A D gene is named only where the DNA matches it firmly. Only part of the rows carry a size: once, few, many, or a class if the clone is expanded.

J gene: TRBJ2-5
V gene: TRBV7-8
D gene: NA
clone size: NA
CDR3 protein: CASSLVLATRWETQYF
CDR3 DNA: TGTGCCAGCAGCTTAGTATTGGCGACTAGATGGGAGACCCAGTACTTC

J gene: TRBJ1-5
V gene: TRBV5-1
D gene: NA
clone size: NA
CDR3 protein: CASSSLPGGRPQHF
CDR3 DNA: TGCGCCAGCAGCTCCCTGCCAGGCGGTCGGCCCCAGCATTTT

J gene: TRBJ2-3
V gene: TRBV2
D gene: NA
clone size: few
CDR3 protein: CASSDLTTDTQYF
CDR3 DNA: TGTGCCAGCAGTGACTTGACCACAGATACGCAGTATTTT

J gene: TRBJ2-1
V gene: TRBV11-2
D gene: NA
clone size: few
CDR3 protein: CASSLDRVDVFF
CDR3 DNA: TGTGCCAGCAGCTTAGACCGGGTTGACGTTTTCTTC

J gene: TRBJ1-1
V gene: TRBV4-1
D gene: NA
clone size: few
CDR3 protein: CASSQPWGATEAFF
CDR3 DNA: TGCGCCAGCAGCCAACCGTGGGGAGCCACTGAAGCTTTCTTT

J gene: TRBJ1-4
V gene: TRBV20-1
D gene: NA
clone size: few
CDR3 protein: CSALSGATNEKLFF
CDR3 DNA: TGCAGTGCTCTATCCGGGGCAACTAATGAAAAACTGTTTTTT

J gene: TRBJ2-5
V gene: TRBV7-6
D gene: TRBD2
clone size: many
CDR3 protein: CASSLRETQETQYF
CDR3 DNA: TGTGCCAGCAGCTTGCGGGAGACCCAAGAGACCCAGTACTTC

J gene: TRBJ2-3
V gene: TRBV12-3/TRBV12-4
D gene: NA
clone size: many
CDR3 protein: CASSPSGTDTQYF
CDR3 DNA: TGTGCCAGCAGTCCCTCCGGCACAGATACGCAGTATTTT

J gene: TRBJ2-1
V gene: TRBV7-3
D gene: NA
clone size: NA
CDR3 protein: CASSPWAGVEQFF
CDR3 DNA: TGTGCCAGCAGCCCCTGGGCCGGGGTTGAGCAGTTCTTC

J gene: TRBJ2-7
V gene: TRBV30
D gene: NA
clone size: few
CDR3 protein: CAWSVRRLATSSYEQYF
CDR3 DNA: TGTGCCTGGAGTGTACGTCGGCTAGCGACGAGCTCCTACGAGCAGTACTTC

J gene: TRBJ2-7
V gene: TRBV4-3
D gene: NA
clone size: NA
CDR3 protein: CASSQVLSYEQYF
CDR3 DNA: TGCGCCAGCAGCCAAGTCCTCTCCTACGAGCAGTACTTC

J gene: TRBJ1-2
V gene: TRBV6-5
D gene: NA
clone size: NA
CDR3 protein: CASSYRPAYGYTF
CDR3 DNA: TGTGCCAGCAGTTACCGGCCAGCCTATGGCTACACCTTC

J gene: TRBJ1-5
V gene: TRBV20-1
D gene: TRBD1
clone size: few
CDR3 protein: CSARTGVGNQPQHF
CDR3 DNA: TGCAGTGCACGGACAGGGGTCGGCAATCAGCCCCAGCATTTT

J gene: TRBJ2-5
V gene: TRBV7-2
D gene: NA
clone size: NA
CDR3 protein: CASSHSRWGGNTYQETQYF
CDR3 DNA: TGTGCCAGCAGCCACTCCCGGTGGGGGGGCAATACGTACCAAGAGACCCAGTACTTC

J gene: TRBJ1-2
V gene: TRBV30
D gene: NA
clone size: NA
CDR3 protein: CAWSVGQEVGYTF
CDR3 DNA: TGTGCCTGGAGTGTTGGTCAGGAGGTTGGCTACACCTTC

J gene: TRBJ2-3
V gene: TRBV24-1
D gene: TRBD2
clone size: NA
CDR3 protein: CATSDRRLAGRTDTQYF
CDR3 DNA: TGTGCCACCAGTGACCGGCGACTAGCGGGACGCACAGATACGCAGTATTTT

J gene: TRBJ1-6
V gene: TRBV2
D gene: TRBD1
clone size: few
CDR3 protein: CASRTGDGAPLHF
CDR3 DNA: TGTGCCAGCAGGACAGGGGACGGGGCACCCCTCCACTTT

J gene: TRBJ1-2
V gene: TRBV7-3
D gene: TRBD1
clone size: few
CDR3 protein: CASSFSGGNGYTF
CDR3 DNA: TGTGCCAGCAGCTTTTCAGGGGGCAATGGCTACACCTTC

J gene: TRBJ2-1
V gene: TRBV12-3/TRBV12-4
D gene: NA
clone size: few
CDR3 protein: CASTPGGAYNEQFF
CDR3 DNA: TGTGCCAGCACCCCAGGGGGGGCCTACAATGAGCAGTTCTTC

J gene: TRBJ2-3
V gene: TRBV19
D gene: NA
clone size: NA
CDR3 protein: CASSQDTMGLLRTDTQYF
CDR3 DNA: TGTGCCAGTAGCCAGGATACGATGGGTCTCCTGCGCACAGATACGCAGTATTTT

J gene: TRBJ2-1
V gene: TRBV5-1
D gene: NA
clone size: many
CDR3 protein: CASSLEFREQFF
CDR3 DNA: TGCGCCAGCAGCTTGGAGTTTCGCGAGCAGTTCTTC

J gene: TRBJ1-6
V gene: TRBV18
D gene: NA
clone size: NA
CDR3 protein: CASSPNRESPLHF
CDR3 DNA: TGTGCAAGCTCACCAAACAGGGAGTCACCCCTCCACTTT

J gene: TRBJ2-5
V gene: TRBV7-2
D gene: NA
clone size: many
CDR3 protein: CASSFSTPLETQYF
CDR3 DNA: TGTGCCAGCAGCTTCTCCACACCCCTGGAGACCCAGTACTTC

J gene: TRBJ1-2
V gene: TRBV18
D gene: NA
clone size: NA
CDR3 protein: CASSPTGQMNYGYTF
CDR3 DNA: TGTGCCAGCTCACCAACCGGACAGATGAACTATGGCTACACCTTC

J gene: TRBJ2-4
V gene: TRBV20-1
D gene: TRBD1
clone size: NA
CDR3 protein: CSALQGSENIQYF
CDR3 DNA: TGCAGTGCCCTACAGGGGAGTGAAAACATTCAGTACTTC

J gene: TRBJ2-2
V gene: TRBV11-2
D gene: NA
clone size: many
CDR3 protein: CASSLIMDGGRIAGELFF
CDR3 DNA: TGTGCCAGCAGCTTAATCATGGATGGGGGTCGGATAGCCGGGGAGCTGTTTTTT

J gene: TRBJ2-7
V gene: TRBV2
D gene: NA
clone size: NA
CDR3 protein: CASQRDRYEQYF
CDR3 DNA: TGTGCCAGCCAAAGGGACCGATACGAGCAGTACTTC

J gene: TRBJ1-5
V gene: TRBV7-6
D gene: NA
clone size: NA
CDR3 protein: CASSPSVASNNQPQHF
CDR3 DNA: TGTGCCAGCAGCCCATCGGTGGCGTCGAACAATCAGCCCCAGCATTTT

J gene: TRBJ2-5
V gene: TRBV4-2
D gene: NA
clone size: many
CDR3 protein: CASSQDPRGGETQYF
CDR3 DNA: TGTGCCAGCAGCCAAGATCCCCGGGGCGGAGAGACCCAGTACTTC

J gene: TRBJ1-1
V gene: TRBV12-3/TRBV12-4
D gene: TRBD1
clone size: NA
CDR3 protein: CARSLRGPSTAFF
CDR3 DNA: TGTGCCAGAAGTCTAAGGGGGCCGAGTACAGCTTTCTTT

J gene: TRBJ2-3
V gene: TRBV30
D gene: NA
clone size: NA
CDR3 protein: CAWSVLADTQYF
CDR3 DNA: TGTGCCTGGAGTGTACTAGCAGATACGCAGTATTTT

J gene: TRBJ2-5
V gene: TRBV20-1
D gene: TRBD2
clone size: few
CDR3 protein: CSARIGTSQETQYF
CDR3 DNA: TGCAGTGCTCGTATAGGGACTAGCCAAGAGACCCAGTACTTC

J gene: TRBJ1-1
V gene: TRBV20-1
D gene: NA
clone size: few
CDR3 protein: CSARDPAEAFF
CDR3 DNA: TGCAGTGCTAGAGATCCTGCGGAGGCTTTCTTT

J gene: TRBJ2-1
V gene: TRBV7-9
D gene: NA
clone size: few
CDR3 protein: CASSLASRNEQFF
CDR3 DNA: TGTGCCAGCAGCTTAGCCAGCCGCAATGAGCAGTTCTTC

J gene: TRBJ1-1
V gene: TRBV6-2/TRBV6-3
D gene: NA
clone size: few
CDR3 protein: CASSPMVVRSDTEAFF
CDR3 DNA: TGTGCCAGCAGCCCAATGGTGGTGAGGTCGGACACTGAAGCTTTCTTT

J gene: TRBJ2-1
V gene: TRBV29-1
D gene: NA
clone size: NA
CDR3 protein: CSDDGQFF
CDR3 DNA: TGCAGCGACGATGGGCAGTTCTTC

J gene: TRBJ2-3
V gene: TRBV4-1
D gene: NA
clone size: few
CDR3 protein: CATSSKGGPTDTQYF
CDR3 DNA: TGCGCCACCTCTTCCAAGGGGGGGCCCACAGATACGCAGTATTTT

J gene: TRBJ1-1
V gene: TRBV18
D gene: TRBD1
clone size: NA
CDR3 protein: CASSPGTGLSTGAFF
CDR3 DNA: TGTGCCAGCTCACCAGGGACAGGGCTCTCAACGGGAGCTTTCTTT

J gene: TRBJ2-2
V gene: TRBV7-2
D gene: TRBD1
clone size: few
CDR3 protein: CASSVSAGGGGELFF
CDR3 DNA: TGTGCCAGCTCTGTCTCGGCAGGGGGCGGCGGGGAGCTGTTTTTT

J gene: TRBJ2-5
V gene: TRBV4-3
D gene: NA
clone size: few
CDR3 protein: CASSPRGADQETQYF
CDR3 DNA: TGCGCCAGCAGCCCCAGGGGTGCCGACCAAGAGACCCAGTACTTC

J gene: TRBJ1-1
V gene: TRBV7-9
D gene: NA
clone size: few
CDR3 protein: CASSLARPGVNTEAFF
CDR3 DNA: TGTGCCAGCAGCTTAGCGCGGCCGGGCGTGAACACTGAAGCTTTCTTT

J gene: TRBJ1-1
V gene: TRBV5-1
D gene: NA
clone size: few
CDR3 protein: CASSLAVGGTEAFF
CDR3 DNA: TGCGCCAGCAGCTTGGCCGTGGGTGGGACTGAAGCTTTCTTT

J gene: TRBJ1-5
V gene: TRBV5-1
D gene: NA
clone size: few
CDR3 protein: CASSFNQPQHF
CDR3 DNA: TGCGCCAGCAGCTTCAATCAGCCCCAGCATTTT

J gene: TRBJ2-1
V gene: TRBV18
D gene: TRBD1
clone size: NA
CDR3 protein: CASSLDRVSEQFF
CDR3 DNA: TGTGCCAGCTCACTCGACAGGGTCAGTGAGCAGTTCTTC

J gene: TRBJ1-1
V gene: TRBV20-1
D gene: TRBD1
clone size: NA
CDR3 protein: CSASNRGRNTEAFF
CDR3 DNA: TGCAGTGCTTCTAACAGGGGGCGGAACACTGAAGCTTTCTTT

J gene: TRBJ2-3
V gene: TRBV6-2/TRBV6-3
D gene: NA
clone size: few
CDR3 protein: CASSYRRGDTQYF
CDR3 DNA: TGTGCCAGCAGTTATCGAAGGGGGGATACGCAGTATTTT

J gene: TRBJ2-5
V gene: TRBV24-1
D gene: NA
clone size: few
CDR3 protein: CATSGPVRETQYF
CDR3 DNA: TGTGCCACCAGTGGCCCCGTTCGGGAGACCCAGTACTTC

J gene: TRBJ1-5
V gene: TRBV4-2
D gene: TRBD1
clone size: NA
CDR3 protein: CASSQDAGGGPSSQHF
CDR3 DNA: TGTGCCAGCAGCCAAGACGCAGGGGGTGGGCCGTCATCCCAGCATTTT

J gene: TRBJ2-5
V gene: TRBV10-3
D gene: NA
clone size: NA
CDR3 protein: CAISDRRDETQYF
CDR3 DNA: TGTGCCATCAGTGACCGCAGGGACGAGACCCAGTACTTC